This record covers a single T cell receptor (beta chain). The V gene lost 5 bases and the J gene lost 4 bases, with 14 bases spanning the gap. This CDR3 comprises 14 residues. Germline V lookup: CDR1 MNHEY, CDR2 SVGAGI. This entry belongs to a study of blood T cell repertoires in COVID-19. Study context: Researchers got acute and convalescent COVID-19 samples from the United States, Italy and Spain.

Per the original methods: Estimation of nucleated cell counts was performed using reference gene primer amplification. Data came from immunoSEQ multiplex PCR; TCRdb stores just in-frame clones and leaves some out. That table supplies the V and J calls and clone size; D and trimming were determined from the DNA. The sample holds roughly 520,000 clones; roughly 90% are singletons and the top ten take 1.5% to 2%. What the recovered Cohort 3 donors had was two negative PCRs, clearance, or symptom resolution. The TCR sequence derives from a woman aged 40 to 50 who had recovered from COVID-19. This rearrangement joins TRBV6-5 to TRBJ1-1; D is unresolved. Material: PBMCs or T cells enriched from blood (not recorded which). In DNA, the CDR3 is TGTGCCAGCAGTCCCGGCCGGCGGGGCACTGAAGCTTTCTTT. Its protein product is CASSPGRRGTEAFF.